The TCR beta chain described here comes from a study of blood T cell repertoires in COVID-19. Trimming removed 4 bases at V and 6 bases at J, with 13 bases between. The CDR3 consists of 14 residues. From germline, CDR1 is GTSNPN and CDR2 SVGIG (reference sequence). Sequencing was performed with immunoSEQ multiplex PCR; in TCRdb, only in-frame clones are kept and a portion is missing. The sample consists of approximately 530,000 clones, 85% to 90% of them appearing once. The clonotype originates from a woman between 50 and 59 years old with COVID-19, enrolled during active disease. The J gene is TRBJ1-6, the V gene TRBV30; D gene ambiguous. The sample taken for sequencing was peripheral blood. CDR3 nucleotide sequence: TGTGCCTGGAACCGGGGAACTGGTAATTCACCCCTCCACTTT. Its protein is CAWNRGTGNSPLHF.